Only one count was recorded for the clone carrying this T cell receptor (beta chain). Its antigen remains unidentified. This sample stems from a study of CD8+CD57+ T cells in acquired aplastic anemia. Profiling that covered TCR beta VDJ and CDR3 relied on genomic DNA as its template. TCRdb reprocessed the reads via MiXCR and lists one record per CDR3 protein. Of approximately 300,000 distinct CDR3 sequences in the sample, approximately 60% were seen once. The patients chosen for sequencing had shown expansion of CD8+CD57+ cells (detected by flow cytometry). Findings and limits, study-wide: No significant patient-versus-control difference appeared in CD8+ Simpson's diversity. Some 27 CD8+ CDR3 sequences were shared between patients and controls.

The CDR3 has 16 residues. Trimming removed 4 bases from V and 0 bases from J, with 12 bases in between. Germline CDR1 reads KGHDR; CDR2 reads SFDVKD. This TCR derives from a human donor with aplastic anemia. The chain recombines TRBV24-1 with TRBJ2-1; no clear D gene. Sequenced input: sorted CD4+, CD8+, or CD8+CD57+ T cells (not recorded which) from PBMCs. For the CDR3, the DNA is TGTGCCACCAGTGACTCCGGGCCTATCTCCTACAATGAGCAGTTCTTC. Its translation: CATSDSGPISYNEQFF.